What follows are 4 T cell receptor beta chains derived from one specimen sequenced in a study of blood T cell repertoires in COVID-19. The repertoire was sequenced with immunoSEQ multiplex PCR; TCRdb's copy has only in-frame clones and lacks some. The sample consists of 30,000 to 35,000 clones, about four fifths of them appearing once. Sequenced input: peripheral blood. Receptors were obtained from a man aged 45-65 years with acute or convalescent COVID-19.

The chain recombines TRBV28 with TRBJ1-5; D gene ambiguous. Trimming took 3 bases from V and 2 from J, leaving 17 bases between them. The CDR3 runs to 17 residues. Germline V CDR1 and CDR2: MDHEN, SYDVKM. The CDR3 coding sequence is TGTGCCAGCAGTTTCCAGGAGGTTACTCTTGGCAATCAGCCCCAGCATTTT. Encoded protein: CASSFQEVTLGNQPQHF. The whole variable domain, filled in from reference TRBV28 and TRBJ1-5, reads DVKVTQSSRYLVKRTGEKVFLECVQDMDHENMFWYRQDPGLGLRLIYFSYDVKMKEKGDIPEGYSVSREKKERFSLILESASTNQTSMYLCASSFQEVTLGNQPQHFGDGTRLSIL.

The gene calls are TRBV7-9 and TRBJ1-4; 8 nucleotides align to TRBD1. CDR1 SEHNR and CDR2 FQNEAQ come from the germline V gene (reference sequence). J lost 5 bases, V lost 2 bases, and 10 bases had no gene match. CDR3 length equals 17 residues. In nucleotides, the CDR3 is TGTGCCAGCAGCTTACTGGCTCAGGGGGCGTCAAATGAAAAACTGTTTTTT. Translated: CASSLLAQGASNEKLFF.

CDR3 protein: CASSHLEVGNYGYTF. CDR3 in DNA: TGTGCCAGCAGCCACCTCGAGGTTGGTAACTATGGCTACACCTTC. The chain recombines TRBV28 with TRBJ1-2; D not resolved. Trimming shortened V by 6 bases and J by 1 base, and 15 bases separated the two germline ends. Germline V gene lookup returns CDR1 MDHEN and CDR2 SYDVKM. This CDR3 has 15 residues.

This rearrangement joins TRBV19 to TRBJ2-7; D is perhaps TRBD2 (5 bases). Germline CDR1 and CDR2: LNHDA and SQIVND (reference sequence). There are 13 residues in the CDR3. V was cut by 6 bases and J by 3 bases, with 12 bases left in between. In DNA form, the CDR3 reads TGTGCCAGTAGCCCAGACGGACTCTACGAGCAGTACTTC. This sequence encodes CASSPDGLYEQYF.